This is a list of T cell receptor beta chains from one sample in a study of T-cell reconstitution after alpha-beta-depleted transplantation in children. TCRdb recomputed calls from the PCR reads with MiXCR, one row per CDR3 protein. The table lists under 300,000 distinct CDR3 sequences, about 9.9% of them singletons, with about 25% in the top ten. The starting material was peripheral blood, obtained 180 days after TCRalphabeta/CD19-depleted stem cell transplant. Receptors were obtained from a male patient between 2 and 10 years old who had a stem cell transplant for chronic granulomatous disease, so the T cells may come from the graft donor. Both conserved end residues are part of each CDR3. The D gene is left open where the match is weak. The size entry is marked missing in some rows and otherwise reads once, few, many or a size class.

clone_size: .; v_call: TRBV7-8; j_call: TRBJ1-2; d_call: .; cdr3_length: 15; cdr3_aa: CVSSLAPSVNYGYTF; cdr3_nt: TGTGTCAGCAGCTTAGCTCCGTCTGTTAACTATGGCTACACCTTC
clone_size: many; v_call: TRBV30; j_call: TRBJ2-1; d_call: TRBD2; cdr3_length: 15; cdr3_aa: CAWSPGLAEIGKQFF; cdr3_nt: TGTGCCTGGAGTCCGGGACTAGCGGAAATAGGGAAGCAGTTCTTC
clone_size: .; v_call: TRBV6-2/TRBV6-3; j_call: TRBJ1-6; d_call: .; cdr3_length: 19; cdr3_aa: CASSRGQTGGISKSSPLHF; cdr3_nt: TGTGCCAGCAGTCGGGGCCAGACAGGTGGTATCAGTAAGAGTTCACCCCTCCACTTT
clone_size: few; v_call: TRBV6-2/TRBV6-3; j_call: TRBJ1-5; d_call: TRBD1; cdr3_length: 16; cdr3_aa: CASSWTGVHSNQPQHF; cdr3_nt: TGTGCCAGCAGTTGGACAGGAGTTCATAGCAATCAGCCCCAGCATTTT
clone_size: many; v_call: TRBV27; j_call: TRBJ2-6; d_call: .; cdr3_length: 22; cdr3_aa: CASSSLGGRATGVYSGANVLTF; cdr3_nt: TGTGCCAGCAGTTCGCTCGGGGGGCGCGCAACTGGGGTTTACTCTGGGGCCAACGTCCTGACTTTC
clone_size: many; v_call: TRBV4-2; j_call: TRBJ2-5; d_call: TRBD2; cdr3_length: 19; cdr3_aa: CASSQDSGSGGGARETQYF; cdr3_nt: TGTGCCAGCAGCCAAGATTCGGGGTCCGGCGGGGGAGCCAGAGAGACCCAGTACTTC
clone_size: many; v_call: TRBV20-1; j_call: TRBJ2-5; d_call: TRBD1; cdr3_length: 14; cdr3_aa: CSAQPGTGKETQYF; cdr3_nt: TGCAGTGCGCAACCCGGGACAGGCAAAGAGACCCAGTACTTC
clone_size: many; v_call: TRBV4-2; j_call: TRBJ2-1; d_call: .; cdr3_length: 14; cdr3_aa: CASSQDESVNEQFF; cdr3_nt: TGTGCCAGCAGCCAAGACGAGTCTGTGAATGAGCAGTTCTTC
clone_size: many; v_call: TRBV20-1; j_call: TRBJ2-3; d_call: .; cdr3_length: 13; cdr3_aa: CSADPTPTDTQYF; cdr3_nt: TGCAGTGCAGACCCTACCCCCACAGATACGCAGTATTTT
clone_size: many; v_call: TRBV28; j_call: TRBJ2-2; d_call: TRBD1; cdr3_length: 15; cdr3_aa: CASSFQPGGIGELFF; cdr3_nt: TGTGCCAGCAGTTTTCAGCCAGGGGGCATCGGGGAGCTGTTTTTT
clone_size: few; v_call: TRBV20-1; j_call: TRBJ2-3; d_call: TRBD2; cdr3_length: 16; cdr3_aa: CSAPLAGQILAGTQYF; cdr3_nt: TGCAGTGCACCACTAGCGGGACAGATCCTAGCCGGTACGCAGTATTTT
clone_size: many; v_call: TRBV20-1; j_call: TRBJ2-7; d_call: TRBD2; cdr3_length: 21; cdr3_aa: CSALPTHRLAGDPFLIYEQYF; cdr3_nt: TGCAGTGCGCTCCCAACTCATCGACTAGCGGGAGATCCTTTCCTTATCTACGAGCAGTACTTC
clone_size: many; v_call: TRBV5-1; j_call: TRBJ2-7; d_call: .; cdr3_length: 15; cdr3_aa: CASSLAKGQSYEQYF; cdr3_nt: TGCGCCAGCAGCTTGGCCAAAGGACAGAGTTACGAGCAGTACTTC
clone_size: .; v_call: TRBV19; j_call: TRBJ2-1; d_call: .; cdr3_length: 15; cdr3_aa: CASSMGGSAYNEQFF; cdr3_nt: TGTGCCAGTAGTATGGGGGGTAGCGCCTACAATGAGCAGTTCTTC
clone_size: many; v_call: TRBV15; j_call: TRBJ2-3; d_call: TRBD2; cdr3_length: 17; cdr3_aa: CATSREGGGRVGDTQYF; cdr3_nt: TGTGCCACCAGCAGAGAAGGAGGCGGGAGAGTGGGAGATACGCAGTATTTT
clone_size: many; v_call: TRBV12-5; j_call: TRBJ2-1; d_call: .; cdr3_length: 13; cdr3_aa: CASGAGDYNEQFF; cdr3_nt: TGTGCTAGTGGTGCAGGGGATTACAATGAGCAGTTCTTC
clone_size: many; v_call: TRBV9; j_call: TRBJ1-1; d_call: .; cdr3_length: 13; cdr3_aa: CASSTLSDTEAFF; cdr3_nt: TGTGCCAGCAGCACCTTGTCGGACACTGAAGCTTTCTTT
clone_size: many; v_call: TRBV7-9; j_call: TRBJ2-2; d_call: .; cdr3_length: 14; cdr3_aa: CASSPQGNTGELFF; cdr3_nt: TGTGCCAGCAGCCCTCAGGGGAACACCGGGGAGCTGTTTTTT
clone_size: many; v_call: TRBV12-3/TRBV12-4; j_call: TRBJ2-1; d_call: TRBD1; cdr3_length: 15; cdr3_aa: CASSHTGGSDNEQFF; cdr3_nt: TGTGCCAGCAGCCATACAGGGGGGTCGGACAATGAGCAGTTCTTC
clone_size: many; v_call: TRBV10-3; j_call: TRBJ2-6; d_call: .; cdr3_length: 12; cdr3_aa: CATSGGANVLTF; cdr3_nt: TGTGCCACGTCCGGTGGGGCCAACGTCCTGACTTTC
clone_size: few; v_call: TRBV20-1; j_call: TRBJ2-3; d_call: .; cdr3_length: 14; cdr3_aa: CSPRGSHSTDTQYF; cdr3_nt: TGCAGTCCCCGGGGGTCCCATAGCACAGATACGCAGTATTTT
clone_size: many; v_call: TRBV12-5; j_call: TRBJ2-2; d_call: .; cdr3_length: 19; cdr3_aa: CASGLVTGRFLRGTGELFF; cdr3_nt: TGTGCTAGTGGTTTGGTAACGGGACGGTTTTTACGAGGCACCGGGGAGCTGTTTTTT
clone_size: many; v_call: TRBV12-3/TRBV12-4; j_call: TRBJ2-3; d_call: .; cdr3_length: 14; cdr3_aa: CASSLDGGGDTQYF; cdr3_nt: TGTGCCAGCAGTTTAGACGGGGGCGGCGATACGCAGTATTTT
clone_size: many; v_call: TRBV4-3; j_call: TRBJ1-5; d_call: TRBD1; cdr3_length: 17; cdr3_aa: CASSQDWQGVGNQPQHF; cdr3_nt: TGCGCCAGCAGCCAAGATTGGCAGGGGGTGGGCAATCAGCCCCAGCATTTT
clone_size: many; v_call: TRBV20-1; j_call: TRBJ2-7; d_call: .; cdr3_length: 15; cdr3_aa: CSVIDATRPRDEQYF; cdr3_nt: TGCAGTGTCATCGACGCAACCAGGCCCAGGGACGAGCAGTACTTC
clone_size: many; v_call: TRBV21-1; j_call: TRBJ1-5; d_call: .; cdr3_length: 17; cdr3_aa: CASSKGSRGDSNQPQHF; cdr3_nt: TGTGCCAGCAGCAAAGGATCCAGGGGAGATAGCAATCAGCCCCAGCATTTT
clone_size: many; v_call: TRBV28; j_call: TRBJ1-2; d_call: .; cdr3_length: 15; cdr3_aa: CASSSPRQALLNYTF; cdr3_nt: TGTGCCAGCAGTTCCCCTCGACAGGCTCTATTAAACTACACCTTC
clone_size: once; v_call: TRBV3-1; j_call: TRBJ1-6; d_call: .; cdr3_length: 18; cdr3_aa: CASTQQGGRLGFNSPLHF; cdr3_nt: TGTGCCTCCACCCAGCAAGGCGGCCGCCTAGGGTTTAATTCACCCCTCCACTTT
clone_size: many; v_call: TRBV12-3/TRBV12-4; j_call: TRBJ2-7; d_call: .; cdr3_length: 16; cdr3_aa: CASSSPNTRVSYEQYF; cdr3_nt: TGTGCCAGCAGTTCACCCAATACGCGGGTCTCCTACGAGCAGTACTTC
clone_size: .; v_call: TRBV15; j_call: TRBJ2-1; d_call: TRBD2; cdr3_length: 15; cdr3_aa: CATSRRGGSYNEQFF; cdr3_nt: TGTGCCACCAGCAGGAGGGGCGGGAGCTACAATGAGCAGTTCTTC